Described below is a single T cell receptor beta chain sequence and its context. Every patient was untreated before thyroid surgery. This specimen comes from a study of metastatic and nonmetastatic thyroid tumors. TCRdb re-called the PCR reads via MiXCR. Counted here are over 20,000 clones, more than 15% occurring once; the ten biggest clones make up more than 9%. This TCR was recovered from a female donor with papillary thyroid cancer or a benign thyroid nodule (not recorded which). Some clones in this sample may be carry-over from other donors' samples. The sequencing input was tumor tissue.

CDR3 residues: CASSRTSNSDTQYF. The CDR3 DNA follows: TGTGCCAGCTCAAGGACTAGTAATTCAGATACGCAGTATTTT. The chain carries TRBV18 and TRBJ2-3, with TRBD2 matching over 7 bases. In germline, CDR1 is KGHSH, CDR2 LQKENI. The V segment lost 5 bases and the J segment 4 bases; nucleotides outside the gene matches: 6. CDR3 length: 14 amino acids.